A selection of T cell receptor beta chains follows, all from one sample in a study of blood T cell repertoires in COVID-19. Clones were read by immunoSEQ multiplex PCR, and TCRdb kept only the in-frame ones, dropping some. This table holds roughly 160,000 clones, 87% found once. What was sequenced was peripheral blood. These receptors were obtained from a woman aged 60-75 years who had recovered from COVID-19. Both conserved end residues are part of each CDR3. A D gene is named only where the DNA matches it firmly. The listing skips clone size in some rows; elsewhere it reads once, few, many or a size class.

j_gene	d_gene	abundance	v_gene	CDR3nt	CDR3aa
TRBJ2-7	NA	NA	TRBV21-1	TGTGCCAGCGGGACAGGGTTATATTACGAGCAGTACTTC	CASGTGLYYEQYF
TRBJ1-4	NA	NA	TRBV4-1	TGCGCCAGCAGTTCAGGGCTGGTCCCCAATGAAAAACTGTTTTTT	CASSSGLVPNEKLFF
TRBJ2-3	NA	few	TRBV5-1	TGCGCCAGCAGGAGCGGTGCGAGCACAGATACGCAGTATTTT	CASRSGASTDTQYF
TRBJ2-7	TRBD1	NA	TRBV13	TGTGCCAGCAGCTTAGGGCCGGGACAGGGGGCTTCCTACGAGCAGTACTTC	CASSLGPGQGASYEQYF
TRBJ2-2	NA	NA	TRBV7-2	TGTGCCAGCAGCACACATCTGAACACCGGGGAGCTGTTTTTT	CASSTHLNTGELFF
TRBJ1-2	NA	NA	TRBV7-9	TGTGCCAGCAGCTTATCTACAGAGGGCTACACCTTC	CASSLSTEGYTF
TRBJ2-3	NA	NA	TRBV9	TGTGCCAGCAGCGGGGCAGGGAACACAGATACGCAGTATTTT	CASSGAGNTDTQYF
TRBJ2-5	NA	once	TRBV5-1	TGCGCCAGCAGCACCTTAGTCGAGGAGACCCAGTACTTC	CASSTLVEETQYF
TRBJ1-1	NA	NA	TRBV2	TGTGCCAGCAGTGGACCAGGGTTCACTGAAGCTTTCTTT	CASSGPGFTEAFF
TRBJ1-2	TRBD1	NA	TRBV30	TGTGCCTGGTGGGGACAGGGCCCCTATGGCTACACCTTC	CAWWGQGPYGYTF
TRBJ2-5	TRBD2	NA	TRBV4-3	TGCGCCAGCAGCCAAGTCGCTAGCGGGGGGGCCCAAGAGACCCAGTACTTC	CASSQVASGGAQETQYF
TRBJ1-5	TRBD1	NA	TRBV28	TGTGCCAGCAGTAGGACAGGGGTCAGGGTTGCAGAGCCCCAGCATTTT	CASSRTGVRVAEPQHF
TRBJ1-3	TRBD1	NA	TRBV29-1	TGCAGCGTAGATACAGGGGGCGGTGGAAACACCATATATTTT	CSVDTGGGGNTIYF
TRBJ1-2	NA	NA	TRBV12-3/TRBV12-4	TGTGCCAGCAGTTTAGGAGGGAATCGTGGCTACACCTTC	CASSLGGNRGYTF
TRBJ2-1	NA	NA	TRBV5-4	TGTGCCAGCACCGCTTTGGGGGGGGCTCCTACCTACAATGAGCAGTTCTTC	CASTALGGAPTYNEQFF
TRBJ2-7	NA	NA	TRBV4-3	TGCGCCAGCAGCCAAGATACGGTATTACGGGAGCAGTACTTC	CASSQDTVLREQYF
TRBJ1-1	NA	NA	TRBV7-9	TGTGCCAGCAGTTCGGGACTTTACACTGAAGCTTTCTTT	CASSSGLYTEAFF
TRBJ2-5	NA	NA	TRBV5-1	TGCGCCAGCAGCTTCGGCGGGACTGGCGAAGAGACCCAGTACTTC	CASSFGGTGEETQYF
TRBJ1-5	NA	NA	TRBV12-3/TRBV12-4	TGTGCCAGCAGGAACGACATCAATCAGCCCCAGCATTTT	CASRNDINQPQHF
TRBJ1-5	NA	NA	TRBV12-3/TRBV12-4	TGTGCCAGCAGCTGGACTGAGAATCAGCCCCAGCATTTT	CASSWTENQPQHF
TRBJ1-3	NA	NA	TRBV5-1	TGCGCCAGCAGCTTGGCCCCCAGTGGGACTTCTGGAAACACCATATATTTT	CASSLAPSGTSGNTIYF
TRBJ1-5	NA	NA	TRBV2	TGTGCCAGCAGTCCACAAGCGTATCAGCCCCAGCATTTT	CASSPQAYQPQHF
TRBJ1-6	TRBD1	few	TRBV7-2	TGTGCCAGCAGCTTAATGGCACAGGGGGCTAGACCCCTCCACTTT	CASSLMAQGARPLHF
TRBJ1-5	TRBD1	NA	TRBV28	TGTGCCAGCAAGACAGGGAACAATCAGCCCCAGCATTTT	CASKTGNNQPQHF
TRBJ1-1	NA	NA	TRBV5-6	TGTGCCAGCAGCTTGGATAGATACACTGAAGCTTTCTTT	CASSLDRYTEAFF
TRBJ2-5	TRBD1	NA	TRBV3-1/TRBV3-2	TGTGCCAGCAGCCCCAGACAGGGGGCGGGAGAGACCCAGTACTTC	CASSPRQGAGETQYF
TRBJ1-2	TRBD1	NA	TRBV11-3	TGTGCCAGCAGCTTAGTGGACAGGGAAGGCTACACCTTC	CASSLVDREGYTF
TRBJ2-1	NA	NA	TRBV5-1	TGCGCCAGCAGCTTGGGGACAGACAATGAGCAGTTCTTC	CASSLGTDNEQFF
TRBJ2-1	NA	NA	TRBV4-3	TGCGCCAGCAGCCAAGAAAGAGGCCACAATGAGCAGTTCTTC	CASSQERGHNEQFF
TRBJ2-5	NA	NA	TRBV3-1/TRBV3-2	TGTGCCAGCAGCCAAGGGGCAAGGGGTTTTATGGAGACCCAGTACTTC	CASSQGARGFMETQYF
TRBJ1-2	TRBD1	NA	TRBV27	TGTGCCAGCAGTTTAATCGGGACAGGGGGACCATTATCCTATGGCTACACCTTC	CASSLIGTGGPLSYGYTF
TRBJ2-7	TRBD1	NA	TRBV5-1	TGCGCCAGCAGACCCGGGACAGCCTCCTACGAGCAGTACTTC	CASRPGTASYEQYF
TRBJ1-1	NA	once	TRBV28	TGTGCCAGCAGTTTCGACAGCATTCAGAACACTGAAGCTTTCTTT	CASSFDSIQNTEAFF
TRBJ2-7	TRBD1	NA	TRBV5-1	TGCGCCAGCAGCTTAAGTACAGGGGTTCCCTACGAGCAGTACTTC	CASSLSTGVPYEQYF
TRBJ2-4	TRBD1	NA	TRBV5-1	TGCGCCAGCAGCGACAGGGGAGGCAAAAACATTCAGTACTTC	CASSDRGGKNIQYF
TRBJ2-5	NA	NA	TRBV9	TGTGCCAGCAGCGTGGTCCCGGGCCAAGAGACCCAGTACTTC	CASSVVPGQETQYF
TRBJ2-7	TRBD1	NA	TRBV2	TGTGCCAGCAGTGAAGCCGGCGGTGTGGCGGGACAGGGTCTCTACGAGCAGTACTTC	CASSEAGGVAGQGLYEQYF
TRBJ2-5	TRBD2	NA	TRBV5-1	TGCGCCAGCAGCAGGACTAGGGATGAGACCCAGTACTTC	CASSRTRDETQYF
TRBJ2-2	NA	NA	TRBV7-3	TGTGCCAGCAGCCCCGACAGGAGCACCGGGGAGCTGTTTTTT	CASSPDRSTGELFF
TRBJ2-7	NA	NA	TRBV5-6	TGTGCCAGCAGCTTGGGGACTACCTACTCCTACGAGCAGTACTTC	CASSLGTTYSYEQYF
TRBJ1-2	NA	NA	TRBV10-3	TGTGCCATCAGTGACGCCGGAAGGGGCGGCTATGGCTACACCTTC	CAISDAGRGGYGYTF
TRBJ1-1	TRBD1	once	TRBV6-6	TGTGCCAGCGCCGGAGGGGGCGTTATGAACACTGAAGCTTTCTTT	CASAGGGVMNTEAFF
TRBJ1-2	NA	NA	TRBV11-2	TGTGCCAGCAGCCCTGCAGGGCCCTATGGCTACACCTTC	CASSPAGPYGYTF
TRBJ2-1	TRBD2	NA	TRBV5-1	TGCGCCAGCAGCTTGGCTGCTAGCGGGGGGCTGAGCTCCTACAATGAGCAGTTCTTC	CASSLAASGGLSSYNEQFF
TRBJ1-5	TRBD1	NA	TRBV25-1	TGTGCCAGCAGAACAGGGGATCAGCCCCAGCATTTT	CASRTGDQPQHF
TRBJ1-5	NA	NA	TRBV19	TGTGCCAGTAAAGAGAGTCCGGTTAGCAATCAGCCCCAGCATTTT	CASKESPVSNQPQHF
TRBJ2-7	TRBD2	NA	TRBV28	TGTGCCAGCAGAGTTTTGGGACTAGCTGCCTACGAGCAGTACTTC	CASRVLGLAAYEQYF
TRBJ1-2	TRBD1	NA	TRBV7-9	TGTGCCAGCAGCTTAGGGGTTACAGGGGGGAACTATGGCTACACCTTC	CASSLGVTGGNYGYTF
TRBJ1-1	TRBD1	once	TRBV3-1/TRBV3-2	TGTGCCAGCAGCCTACTCGAGAGGGGGCATGAAGCTTTCTTT	CASSLLERGHEAFF
TRBJ2-1	TRBD2	NA	TRBV11-2	TGTGCCAGCAGCTTATTGCGGGGGGGCCACAATGAGCAGTTCTTC	CASSLLRGGHNEQFF
TRBJ2-3	TRBD2	once	TRBV6-4	TGTGCCAGCAGTGCACTAGCGGGGGGGCCTGATACGCAGTATTTT	CASSALAGGPDTQYF
TRBJ1-2	NA	NA	TRBV7-9	TGTGCCAGCAGCTCCTCGATCAGGGTTAACTATGGCTACACCTTC	CASSSSIRVNYGYTF
TRBJ1-1	NA	few	TRBV21-1	TGTGCCAGCAGCAAAGCGCTAGTTGGCCCCTCGGAGGTATACACTGAAGCTTTCTTT	CASSKALVGPSEVYTEAFF